This TCR beta chain was identified during a study of blood T cell repertoires in COVID-19. The wider study: The United States, Italy and Spain supplied acute and convalescent COVID-19 samples. Sample material is recorded as cDNA or gDNA derived from T cells, B-cell-depleted T cells, or PBMCs.

V dropped 6 bases and J dropped 3 bases, with 9 bases sitting between them. CDR1 is MDHEN, CDR2 SYDVKM, per germline. CDR3 size: 13 residues. In the study's own analysis: Estimation of nucleated cell counts relied on the amplification of reference gene primers. Libraries were prepared by immunoSEQ multiplex PCR; TCRdb keeps only in-frame clonotypes and omits some of them. Clone size and V and J calls were adopted from that table, with D and trimming inferred from the DNA. Among approximately 160,000 clones, 90% were seen once, and the ten largest hold about 0.54%. This sequence was found in a man aged 50 to 60 with acute or convalescent COVID-19. Input material: peripheral blood. This sequence joins TRBV28 and TRBJ2-1; D is ambiguous. CDR3 DNA: TGTGCCAGCAGAGCAAGCCTCTACAATGAGCAGTTCTTC. Its translation is CASRASLYNEQFF.